This T cell receptor (beta chain) was captured in a study of cytomegalovirus exposure and HLA in healthy donors. Findings of the study overall: Apparent HLA restriction characterized most CMV-associated TCR beta chains in a later analysis. The analysis excluded some indistinguishable V segments, including TRBV6-2 and TRBV6-3.

This CDR3 has 12 amino acids. V lost 5 bases, J lost 3 bases, and 6 bases lay in between. With respect to this clone: As yet, its antigen is unknown.

Amplification used 60 Vbeta primers and 13 Jbeta primers. Clones were read by immunoSEQ multiplex PCR, and TCRdb kept only the in-frame ones, dropping some. Of about 140,000 clones listed, 75% to 80% are singletons. The sample taken for sequencing was PBMCs. This TCR was sampled from a woman in her thirties in good health and CMV-seronegative. The chain carries TRBV5-3 and TRBJ1-5, with unresolved D. TRBV5-3 is designated an ORF whose function remains uncertain. CDR3 region: CARSKNNQPQHF. In nucleotides, the CDR3 is TGTGCCAGAAGTAAAAACAATCAGCCCCAGCATTTT.